The present T cell receptor beta chain was sequenced within a study of blood T cell repertoires in COVID-19. Study details: Material from acute and convalescent COVID-19 was sourced from the United States, Italy and Spain.

How the authors handled the data: Amplification of reference gene primers provided the estimated nucleated cell counts. Repertoires were generated with immunoSEQ multiplex PCR, while TCRdb's copy carries only in-frame clones and drops some. Clone size and the V and J calls come from that table; the DNA yielded D and trimming. Found here are roughly 200,000 clones, more than 75% of them singletons; the top ten hold just over 8.5%. Germline CDR1 reads SGHTA; CDR2 reads FQGTGA. The CDR3 has 16 amino acids. Trimming removed 5 bases from V and 5 bases from J, with 20 bases in between. This clonotype originated in a woman aged 45-59 years with active or convalescent COVID-19. The chain joins TRBV7-3 to TRBJ2-3; D is possibly TRBD1 (5 bases). The specimen was peripheral blood. CDR3 amino acids: CASSPRGVQGGDTQYF. The CDR3 DNA reads TGTGCCAGCAGCCCACGAGGAGTTCAGGGTGGAGATACGCAGTATTTT.